Presented here are 24 T cell receptor beta chains from one specimen sequenced in a study of cytomegalovirus exposure and HLA in healthy donors. The primer mix had 60 Vbeta and 13 Jbeta primers. TCRdb's table, derived via immunoSEQ multiplex PCR, lists solely in-frame clones and lacks some. Among approximately 140,000 clones listed, around 80% were seen once. Sample: PBMCs. These receptors came from a man aged 45 to 65 in good health and CMV-seronegative.

The chain recombines TRBV11-1 with TRBJ1-1; D is perhaps TRBD1 (5 bases). The V end lost 5 bases, the J end lost 6 bases, and 10 bases lay between the germline ends. Per the germline V gene, CDR1 is SGHAT and CDR2 is FQDESV (reference sequence). The CDR3 has 12 residues. The CDR3 region is CASSPQGPEAFF. The CDR3, as DNA: TGTGCCAGCAGCCCTCAGGGTCCTGAAGCTTTCTTT.

The V and J genes are TRBV27 and TRBJ1-2; possible D gene TRBD1, 6 bases. CDR3 size: 15 residues. The germline V gene has CDR1 MNHEY and CDR2 SMNVEV (reference sequence). Trimming shortened V by 5 bases and J by 0 bases, and 13 bases separated the two germline ends. CDR3 in DNA: TGTGCCAGCAGTGTAACAGGGACCCCTAACTATGGCTACACCTTC. Its translation is CASSVTGTPNYGYTF.

The V gene is TRBV18, the J gene TRBJ2-1, with D perhaps matching TRBD2 (6 bases). Germline V CDR1 and CDR2: KGHSH, LQKENI. The CDR3 is 17 residues long. V was trimmed by 2 bases and J by 0 bases, leaving 14 bases between them. CDR3 region: CASSPTTRSSSYNEQFF. CDR3 in DNA: TGTGCCAGCTCACCAACGACTAGATCGAGCTCCTACAATGAGCAGTTCTTC.

The rearrangement uses TRBV28 and TRBJ1-3; D might be TRBD1 (6 bases). V was trimmed by 5 bases and J by 3 bases, leaving 14 bases between them. The CDR3 extends over 15 amino acids. Looked up from germline, CDR1 is MDHEN and CDR2 is SYDVKM. CDR3 bases: TGTGCCAGCAGTCCCCCACCAGGGGTTGGAAACACCATATATTTT. It yields the protein CASSPPPGVGNTIYF.

The genes are TRBV4-3 and TRBJ2-5; D is uncertain. CDR3 size: 16 residues. The V end was cut by 0 bases, the J end by 2 bases, with 13 bases between. Germline V gives CDR1 LGHNA, CDR2 YSLEER. The CDR3 spells CASSQEVLGIQETQYF. CDR3 DNA sequence: TGCGCCAGCAGCCAAGAGGTCCTGGGCATACAAGAGACCCAGTACTTC.

The chain combines TRBV7-3 with TRBJ2-2; 9 bases match TRBD1. CDR1 and CDR2 (germline): SGHTA, FQGTGA. J was trimmed by 4 bases and V by 5 bases; bases with no gene match: 8. The CDR3 extends over 16 amino acids. Here the CDR3 reads CASSPTGTGFTGELFF. CDR3 nucleotide sequence: TGTGCCAGCAGCCCCACCGGGACAGGGTTCACCGGGGAGCTGTTTTTT.

This chain connects TRBV6-4 to TRBJ2-1; unclear D gene. V lost 1 base, J lost 6 bases, and 7 bases lay in between. The CDR3 covers 13 residues. Per the germline V gene, CDR1 is MRHNA and CDR2 is SNTAGT. DNA of the CDR3: TGTGCCAGCAGTGACTTGACAAGCAATGAGCAGTTCTTC. It codes for CASSDLTSNEQFF.

The genes are TRBV2 and TRBJ2-5, with TRBD1 matching over 10 bases. This CDR3 contains 12 residues. The germline CDR1 and CDR2 sequences are SNHLY and FYNNEI. The junction had 4 bases not matched to a gene; V was cut back by 8 bases and J by 7 bases. CDR3 in DNA: TGTGCCAGCGGGAGGGACAGGGGGACCCAGTACTTC. It codes for CASGRDRGTQYF.

This clone was detected only once. The V call is TRBV6-1, the J call TRBJ1-6; 7 positions agree with TRBD1. CDR1 MNHNS and CDR2 SASEGT come from the germline V gene. CDR3 length: 15 amino acids. The trim removed 2 bases at V and 5 bases at J, leaving 3 bases unmatched. In DNA, the CDR3 is TGTGCCAGCAGTGAAACAGGGGCGGATAATTCACCCCTCCACTTT. Protein sequence: CASSETGADNSPLHF.

The genes are TRBV10-3 and TRBJ1-1; possible D gene TRBD1, 5 bases. Germline V gives CDR1 ENHRY, CDR2 SYGVKD. The V end lost 8 bases, the J end lost 0 bases, and 19 bases lay between the germline ends. The CDR3 contains 16 residues. The CDR3 sequence is CAIGVGLDGVNTEAFF. CDR3 sequence (DNA): TGTGCCATCGGGGTGGGGCTAGATGGTGTGAACACTGAAGCTTTCTTT.

The chain combines TRBV20-1 with TRBJ1-1; D ambiguous. CDR1 is DFQATT and CDR2 is SNEGSKA in the germline V gene (reference sequence). Between the trimmed V and J ends, which lost 8 bases and 1 base, there was a span of 8 bases. The CDR3 sequence is 11 residues long. This chain's CDR3 is CSPNSNTEAFF. The CDR3 DNA sequence: TGCAGTCCCAACTCGAACACTGAAGCTTTCTTT.

This sequence joins TRBV15 and TRBJ1-2; D remains ambiguous. This CDR3 comprises 12 residues. The ends were cut back, 0 bases at V and 7 bases at J, with 6 bases in the middle. Germline V lookup: CDR1 LNHNV, CDR2 YYDKDF (reference sequence). The CDR3 nucleotides are TGTGCCACCAGCAGAGATAACGGTGGCTACACCTTC. Its translation: CATSRDNGGYTF.

This chain connects TRBV18 to TRBJ1-6; 8 positions match TRBD1. Germline-derived CDR1 and CDR2 are KGHSH and LQKENI. Germline trimming cut 3 bases from V and 8 bases from J; bases unmatched to any gene: 6. The CDR3 consists of 15 residues. The CDR3 region has the DNA TGTGCCAGCTCACCGAGGACAGGGCCCGATTCACCCCTCCACTTT. Its protein is CASSPRTGPDSPLHF.

The rearrangement uses TRBV2 and TRBJ1-2; a possible D gene is TRBD1 (5 bases). The V and J ends lost 5 bases and 8 bases respectively, with 18 bases between them. There are 14 residues in the CDR3. From germline, CDR1 is SNHLY and CDR2 FYNNEI. CDR3 coding DNA: TGTGCCAGCAGTTCCCAGGGAACTCTTGAGGGCTACACCTTC. It translates to CASSSQGTLEGYTF.

CDR3 in DNA: TGTGCCAGCAGTGCCGGGGGGACTAGCGGAGAAGAGACCCAGTACTTC. Amino acid sequence: CASSAGGTSGEETQYF. The chain combines TRBV25-1 with TRBJ2-5; 11 bases are shared with TRBD2. CDR3 size: 16 residues. Germline trimming cut 4 bases from V and 3 bases from J; bases unmatched to any gene: 7. Germline V gene data show CDR1 as MGHDK and CDR2 as SYGVNS.

The chain combines TRBV4-1 with TRBJ1-4; 9 bases match TRBD1. CDR1 and CDR2 (germline): MGHRA, YSYEKL. This CDR3 region has 16 residues. The junction had 5 bases not matched to a gene; V was cut back by 1 base and J by 5 bases. The CDR3 sequence: CASSQVLGTGNEKLFF. CDR3 DNA sequence: TGCGCCAGCAGCCAAGTTCTTGGGACAGGGAATGAAAAACTGTTTTTT.

The chain has TRBV14 and TRBJ1-4, with TRBD1 matching 7 bases. Germline loops: CDR1 SGHDN, CDR2 FVKESK. Losses at the gene ends were 2 bases for V and 8 bases for J; bases not matched to a gene: 8. The CDR3 covers 15 residues. The CDR3 protein is CASSQTRGAGEKLFF. CDR3 DNA: TGTGCCAGCAGCCAAACCAGGGGGGCGGGCGAAAAACTGTTTTTT.

The rearrangement links TRBV28 to TRBJ2-4; weak D call: TRBD2 (6 bases). The length of the CDR3 is 13 residues. Germline V gene lookup returns CDR1 MDHEN and CDR2 SYDVKM. The V gene lost 3 bases and the J gene lost 7 bases, with 10 bases spanning the gap. Here the CDR3 reads CASSFTRENIQYF. CDR3 coding DNA: TGTGCCAGCAGTTTCACCCGGGAGAACATTCAGTACTTC.

V is TRBV2 and J is TRBJ1-1; 9 bases line up with TRBD1. Per germline, CDR1 SNHLY and CDR2 FYNNEI. The V segment lost 6 bases and the J segment 6 bases; nucleotides outside the gene matches: 11. CDR3 size: 15 residues. The CDR3, as DNA: TGTGCCAGCAGCTTCCAGACAGGGGGAGTGGCTGAAGCTTTCTTT. Translating it yields CASSFQTGGVAEAFF.

In this sample, this clone turned up once. The CDR3: CASSFISPGGSDNEQFF. As DNA, the CDR3 is TGTGCCAGCAGTTTTATCTCCCCGGGCGGGTCAGACAATGAGCAGTTCTTC. The rearrangement joins TRBV27 to TRBJ2-1; tentative D call: TRBD2 (5 bases). Germline V gene lookup returns CDR1 MNHEY and CDR2 SMNVEV (reference sequence). This CDR3 spans 17 amino acids. V was shortened by 3 bases and J by 5 bases, with 20 bases between the two germline ends.

This rearrangement joins TRBV5-1 to TRBJ2-1; 10 bases are a match to TRBD2. Trimming removed 5 bases from V and 6 bases from J; junction bases left unmatched: 23. This CDR3 region has 20 residues. Per the germline V gene, CDR1 is SGHRS and CDR2 is YFSETQ. The CDR3 nucleotides are TGCGCCAGCAGTCGCTCTCTTCCCGTTCGGCCAGCGGGGGGGAGCAATGAGCAGTTCTTC. Protein product: CASSRSLPVRPAGGSNEQFF.

The rearrangement uses TRBV5-1 and TRBJ1-3; D is ambiguous. Trimming took 5 bases from V and 4 from J, leaving 19 bases between them. This CDR3 spans 16 amino acids. Germline V lookup: CDR1 SGHRS, CDR2 YFSETQ. The CDR3 DNA reads TGCGCCAGCAGGGAGGAAGGTTTCTCATCCGGAAACACCATATATTTT. Translating it yields CASREEGFSSGNTIYF.

This rearrangement joins TRBV6-5 to TRBJ1-1; 7 bases map to TRBD1. Germline-derived CDR1 and CDR2 are MNHEY and SVGAGI. This CDR3 is 15 amino acids long. Trimming removed 0 bases from V and 11 bases from J; junction bases left unmatched: 12. The CDR3: CASSYSGTASSGAFF. CDR3 in DNA: TGTGCCAGCAGTTACTCGGGGACAGCTTCGTCGGGGGCTTTCTTT.

CDR3 nucleotides: TGTGCCAGCACATGGGGCGGGGGCCGTTCCGAGACCCAGTACTTC. Amino acids: CASTWGGGRSETQYF. The chain carries TRBV2 and TRBJ2-5; TRBD2 is a possible D gene (7 bases). The V and J ends lost 7 bases and 5 bases respectively, with 20 bases between them. From germline, CDR1 is SNHLY and CDR2 FYNNEI. This CDR3 has 15 amino acids.